Each of the 12 T cell receptor beta chains below was sequenced from the same sample in a study of cytomegalovirus exposure and HLA in healthy donors (dated by TCRdb to between 2016 and 2019). Libraries were constructed by the immunoSEQ multiplex PCR assay. TCRdb took this table from immuneACCESS and kept in-frame rearrangements with V and J called. Such tables lack part of the clones; where checked against another copy, unresolved V genes explain under half of the gap, and the rest is unexplained. For this sample the table gives about 69,000 clones, of which about 95% were detected only once. Jointly, the top ten make up 1% of the sample. The specimen sequenced was PBMCs. The origin of the receptors is a woman between 18 and 29 years old in good health and CMV-seronegative.

The chain employs TRBV6-6 and TRBJ2-7; D may be TRBD2 (5 bases). The CDR3 spans 14 residues. The germline CDR1 and CDR2 sequences are MNHNY and SVGAGI (reference sequence). With 0 bases removed from V and 4 bases from J, the gap between germline ends came to 10 bases. The CDR3 spells CASSYSTQRYEQYF. The CDR3 nucleotides are TGTGCCAGCAGTTACTCGACCCAGCGGTACGAGCAGTACTTC.

The chain carries TRBV2 and TRBJ1-1; a weak D match, TRBD1 (5 bases). Trimming took off 4 bases at V and 0 bases at J, with 15 bases between the two ends. This CDR3 has 16 amino acids. Germline CDR1 SNHLY, CDR2 FYNNEI. The CDR3 protein is CASSAQGVRMNTEAFF. The CDR3 region has the DNA TGTGCCAGCAGTGCCCAAGGGGTACGCATGAACACTGAAGCTTTCTTT.

The V and J genes are TRBV5-6 and TRBJ2-7, with 7 bases matching TRBD2. CDR3 size: 16 residues. J was trimmed by 3 bases and V by 0 bases; bases with no gene match: 9. Germline values: CDR1 SGHDT, CDR2 YYEEEE. The CDR3 sequence: CASSLGQRGKNYEQYF. Here the CDR3 DNA reads TGTGCCAGCAGCTTGGGGCAGCGGGGAAAAAACTACGAGCAGTACTTC.

The rearrangement joins TRBV6-6 to TRBJ2-7, with 7 bases matching TRBD1. From germline, CDR1 is MNHNY and CDR2 SVGAGI (reference sequence). V gave up 6 bases and J gave up 2 bases; unmatched junction bases: 7. This CDR3 contains 14 residues. This CDR3 is CASRLGQITYEQYF. In DNA, the CDR3 is TGTGCCAGCAGGTTGGGACAGATAACCTACGAGCAGTACTTC.

The chain couples TRBV21-1 to TRBJ2-7; whether TRBD2, the table's D call, matches the DNA was not checked. TRBV21-1 is deemed a pseudogene. CDR3 length: 16 amino acids. CDR3 amino acids: CASSMGLAGCSYEQYF. CDR3 coding DNA: TGTGCCAGCAGCATGGGACTAGCGGGGTGCTCCTACGAGCAGTACTTC.

The rearrangement joins TRBV4-2 to TRBJ2-1, with a weak D call TRBD2 (5 bases). This CDR3 is built from 17 residues. CDR1 LGHNA and CDR2 YNFKEQ come from the germline V gene. Trimming shortened V by 0 bases and J by 2 bases, and 14 bases separated the two germline ends. The CDR3 region is CASSQDWGREPYNEQFF. Here the CDR3 DNA reads TGTGCCAGCAGCCAAGATTGGGGTAGGGAGCCCTACAATGAGCAGTTCTTC.

This clone has only one observation. The chain employs TRBV9 and TRBJ2-7; TRBD2 matches 8 bases. Germline trimming cut 4 bases from V and 4 bases from J; bases unmatched to any gene: 7. CDR3 length: 14 amino acids. Germline assignment: CDR1 SGDLS and CDR2 YYNGEE. The CDR3: CASSRSGSTYEQYF. In DNA form, the CDR3 reads TGTGCCAGCAGCAGGAGCGGGAGTACTTACGAGCAGTACTTC.

CDR3 sequence: CAAKGGGRETQYF. The CDR3 DNA reads as TGTGCCGCCAAGGGGGGGGGAAGGGAGACCCAGTACTTC. The rearrangement joins TRBV10-3 to TRBJ2-5; tentative D call: TRBD2 (7 bases). This CDR3 comprises 13 residues. The germline gives CDR1 ENHRY, CDR2 SYGVKD. With 11 bases removed from V and 5 bases from J, the gap between germline ends came to 18 bases.

This chain links TRBV11-2 with TRBJ2-3; maybe TRBD1 (6 bases). The CDR3 runs to 13 residues. Per the germline V gene, CDR1 is SGHAT and CDR2 is FQNNGV. Trimming stripped 0 bases from V and 7 bases from J, with 8 bases between. DNA for the CDR3: TGTGCCAGCAGCTTAGATACAGGGCATACGCAGTATTTT. Translating gives CASSLDTGHTQYF.

CDR3 residues: CASSLIQGYQPQHF. CDR3 in DNA: TGTGCCAGCAGCTTGATTCAGGGGTATCAGCCCCAGCATTTT. The chain recombines TRBV5-8 with TRBJ1-5; tentatively, D is TRBD1 (6 bases). V lost 1 base and J 5 bases, leaving 10 bases between the germline ends. Germline V gene data show CDR1 as SGHTS and CDR2 as YDEGEE. The CDR3 contains 14 residues.

This chain connects TRBV7-3 to TRBJ2-1; TRBD1 agrees at 7 bases. V lost 5 bases and J lost 7; bases outside the gene matches: 11. Germline V gives CDR1 SGHTA, CDR2 FQGTGA. The CDR3 loop spans 15 amino acids. For the CDR3, the DNA is TGTGCCAGCAGCGTAATAGGGGGCCCTACTAATGAGCAGTTCTTC. Translating gives CASSVIGGPTNEQFF. Complete variable domain (other parts from reference TRBV7-3 and TRBJ2-1): GAGVSQTPSNKVTEKGKYVELRCDPISGHTALYWYRQSLGQGPEFLIYFQGTGAADDSGLPNDRFFAVRPEGSVSTLKIQRTERGDSAVYLCASSVIGGPTNEQFFGPGTRLTVL.

This chain connects TRBV28 to TRBJ1-4, with a possible D match to TRBD1 (5 bases). The germline V and J ends were trimmed by 4 bases and 4 bases, with 7 bases remaining between them. The germline CDR1 and CDR2 sequences are MDHEN and SYDVKM. The CDR3 extends over 13 amino acids. As DNA, the CDR3 is TGTGCCAGCAGTTCAGGGAATAATGAAAAACTGTTTTTT. Its protein is CASSSGNNEKLFF.